This is a list of T cell receptor beta chains from one sample in a study of graft-versus-host responses after intestinal transplantation. Profiled with immunoSEQ multiplex PCR; TCRdb holds only in-frame clones, not every one. The table has about 110,000 clones, more than 85% seen once. Their antigens are not known. Here the sequenced sample was unstimulated CD8+ T cells sorted from spleen or lymph node cells, taken before transplant. The receptors were gathered from a human donor who was the organ donor for an intestinal transplant. Each CDR3 is given with its conserved first and last residue. D genes are given only for firm matches. Rows give clone size only sometimes, using once, few, many, or a class for an expanded clone.

cdr3_aa cdr3_nt d_call v_call clone_size cdr3_length j_call
CASSSGLGGYEQYF TGTGCCAGTAGTTCAGGACTAGGAGGGTACGAGCAGTACTTC TRBD2 TRBV19 NA 14 TRBJ2-7
CASSYREFSGNTIYF TGTGCCAGCAGCTACAGAGAGTTCTCTGGAAACACCATATATTTT NA TRBV5-5 NA 15 TRBJ1-3
CASSLGAGGLGNEQFF TGTGCCAGCAGCTTGGGGGCGGGGGGCCTCGGCAATGAGCAGTTCTTC TRBD2 TRBV5-5 NA 16 TRBJ2-1
CASSLLQGEGATNEKLFF TGTGCCAGCAGCTTACTCCAGGGAGAAGGGGCAACTAATGAAAAACTGTTTTTT NA TRBV7-8 NA 18 TRBJ1-4
CASSYSRTAGANVLTF TGTGCCAGCAGTTACTCGAGGACAGCAGGGGCCAACGTCCTGACTTTC NA TRBV9 NA 16 TRBJ2-6
CASSAPGTQYF TGTGCCAGCAGTGCCCCGGGTACGCAGTATTTT NA TRBV6-1 NA 11 TRBJ2-3
CASSVRQGLGYGYTF TGTGCCAGCAGTGTCCGACAGGGTTTGGGCTATGGCTACACCTTC TRBD1 TRBV6-5 NA 15 TRBJ1-2
CATGTVTGELFF TGTGCCACCGGGACGGTTACCGGGGAGCTGTTTTTT NA TRBV2 NA 12 TRBJ2-2
CASSQGIGSGSGQETQYF TGTGCCAGCAGCCAAGGTATTGGTAGCGGGAGTGGGCAAGAGACCCAGTACTTC TRBD2 TRBV4-2 NA 18 TRBJ2-5
CASGINTEAFF TGTGCCAGCGGGATCAACACTGAAGCTTTCTTT NA TRBV6-6 NA 11 TRBJ1-1
CATRGTDSYGYTF TGTGCCACCCGAGGGACCGACTCCTATGGCTACACCTTC NA TRBV2 NA 13 TRBJ1-2
CASRLTGTANEKLFF TGCGCCAGCAGGCTCACCGGGACAGCTAATGAAAAACTGTTTTTT TRBD1 TRBV5-1 NA 15 TRBJ1-4
CASSQDRGRVYYGYTF TGCGCCAGCAGCCAAGATCGGGGCAGAGTGTACTATGGCTACACCTTC NA TRBV4-1 NA 16 TRBJ1-2
CATSRGGESYEQYF TGTGCCACCAGCAGGGGGGGGGAATCCTACGAGCAGTACTTC TRBD2 TRBV15 NA 14 TRBJ2-7
CASSSETGQYNEQFF TGTGCCAGCAGCTCCGAGACAGGGCAGTACAATGAGCAGTTCTTC TRBD1 TRBV13 NA 15 TRBJ2-1
CASSYGTNYGYTF TGTGCCAGCAGCTACGGGACTAACTATGGCTACACCTTC NA TRBV5-5 NA 13 TRBJ1-2
CASSLGQGGGNTIYF TGCGCCAGCAGCCTCGGACAGGGAGGGGGAAACACCATATATTTT TRBD1 TRBV4-1 NA 15 TRBJ1-3
CASKGWTGANVLTF TGTGCCAGCAAGGGGTGGACTGGGGCCAACGTCCTGACTTTC NA TRBV6-1 NA 14 TRBJ2-6
CASRARGRSNEQFF TGCGCCAGCAGGGCCCGCGGGAGGAGCAATGAGCAGTTCTTC TRBD2 TRBV5-1 NA 14 TRBJ2-1
CASSGSSGEYF TGTGCCAGCAGCGGTAGTAGCGGAGAGTACTTC NA TRBV27 once 11 TRBJ2-7
CASSEATRYYNLEQFF TGTGCCAGCAGTGAAGCGACCCGCTACTACAATTTAGAGCAGTTCTTC NA TRBV6-1 NA 16 TRBJ2-1
CASSKDRAAGGELFF TGTGCCAGCAGCAAGGACAGGGCAGCGGGCGGGGAGCTGTTTTTT TRBD1 TRBV5-5 NA 15 TRBJ2-2
CATSRDGPGEGNQPQHF TGTGCCACCAGCAGAGATGGCCCAGGGGAGGGTAATCAGCCCCAGCATTTT NA TRBV15 NA 17 TRBJ1-5
CASSDTLGSPYNEQFF TGTGCCAGCAGCGATACCCTCGGGTCTCCCTACAATGAGCAGTTCTTC NA TRBV5-6 NA 16 TRBJ2-1
CASSHLTSGTGELFF TGTGCCAGCAGTCACTTGACTAGCGGGACCGGGGAGCTGTTTTTT TRBD2 TRBV6-5 NA 15 TRBJ2-2
CASSEAARMDTDTQYF TGTGCCAGCAGTGAAGCCGCGCGGATGGACACAGATACGCAGTATTTT NA TRBV2 NA 16 TRBJ2-3
CASSSMTGGSTDTQYF TGTGCCAGCAGCTCTATGACAGGAGGGAGCACAGATACGCAGTATTTT NA TRBV5-6 NA 16 TRBJ2-3
CASSVLSGSAYEQYF TGCGCCAGCAGTGTTTTGAGCGGGAGCGCCTACGAGCAGTACTTC TRBD2 TRBV10-2 NA 15 TRBJ2-7
CGSGFNQPQHF TGCGGGTCAGGGTTCAATCAGCCCCAGCATTTT NA TRBV19 NA 11 TRBJ1-5
CASSPRFPSELFF TGTGCCAGCAGCCCCCGATTCCCCTCGGAACTGTTTTTT NA TRBV13 NA 13 TRBJ1-4
CASRKDMGTDTQYF TGTGCCAGCAGAAAGGATATGGGTACAGATACGCAGTATTTT NA TRBV28 NA 14 TRBJ2-3
CAIAGGRRRETQYF TGTGCCATCGCCGGGGGTCGCCGGAGAGAGACCCAGTACTTC NA TRBV7-9 NA 14 TRBJ2-5
CASSWAGNNQPQHF TGTGCCAGCAGTTGGGCGGGAAACAATCAGCCCCAGCATTTT NA TRBV27 NA 14 TRBJ1-5
CSVLKMDTPNTEAFF TGCAGCGTACTCAAAATGGACACACCGAACACTGAAGCTTTCTTT NA TRBV29-1 NA 15 TRBJ1-1
CASSFSASGRALGDTQYF TGTGCCAGCAGTTTTTCAGCTAGCGGGAGGGCCTTGGGAGATACGCAGTATTTT TRBD2 TRBV27 NA 18 TRBJ2-3
CASSWEGGPGELFF TGTGCCAGCAGTTGGGAGGGGGGGCCCGGGGAGCTGTTTTTT NA TRBV6-5 few 14 TRBJ2-2
CASSPDRGYNEQFF TGCGCCAGCTCTCCGGACAGGGGGTACAATGAGCAGTTCTTC TRBD1 TRBV4-3 NA 14 TRBJ2-1
CASSRVSLAGTLGEQFF TGCGCCAGCAGCCGAGTGAGCCTAGCGGGGACCTTAGGTGAGCAGTTCTTC TRBD2 TRBV4-1 NA 17 TRBJ2-1
CASWTGNGYTF TGTGCCAGCTGGACAGGGAATGGCTACACCTTC TRBD1 TRBV6-5 NA 11 TRBJ1-2
CASSLRAFSSYEQYF TGCGCCAGCAGCCTGAGGGCCTTCAGCTCCTACGAGCAGTACTTC NA TRBV4-1 NA 15 TRBJ2-7
CASSPGSKIPSYEQYF TGTGCCAGCAGCCCCGGTTCCAAGATCCCCTCCTACGAGCAGTACTTC NA TRBV9 NA 16 TRBJ2-7
CASQGLQPMNTEAFF TGTGCCAGTCAGGGGCTCCAACCCATGAACACTGAAGCTTTCTTT NA TRBV6-6 NA 15 TRBJ1-1
CASSDSLQETQYF TGCGCCAGCAGTGATTCACTTCAAGAGACCCAGTACTTC NA TRBV10-1 NA 13 TRBJ2-5
CSVSGGHGYTF TGCAGCGTCTCAGGGGGCCATGGCTACACCTTC TRBD1 TRBV29-1 NA 11 TRBJ1-2
CASSLASDYEQYF TGTGCCAGCAGCTTAGCGTCAGATTACGAGCAGTACTTC NA TRBV7-2 NA 13 TRBJ2-7
CASSSTTSGQETQYF TGTGCCAGCAGCTCGACCACTAGCGGGCAAGAGACCCAGTACTTC TRBD2 TRBV11-2 NA 15 TRBJ2-5
CASSLGVALKETQYF TGTGCCAGCAGCTTAGGGGTAGCGCTTAAAGAGACCCAGTACTTC NA TRBV7-8 once 15 TRBJ2-5
CSVPGLAPIQETQYF TGCAGCGTTCCGGGACTAGCGCCAATCCAAGAGACCCAGTACTTC TRBD2 TRBV29-1 once 15 TRBJ2-5
CASSLEGYSNQPQHF TGCGCCAGCAGCTTGGAGGGCTATAGCAATCAGCCCCAGCATTTT NA TRBV5-1 NA 15 TRBJ1-5
CASREKRTSGFSYEQYF TGTGCCAGCAGAGAAAAAAGGACTAGCGGGTTTTCCTACGAGCAGTACTTC TRBD2 TRBV2 NA 17 TRBJ2-7
CASSWGESGANVLTF TGCGCCAGCAGCTGGGGCGAGTCTGGGGCCAACGTCCTGACTTTC NA TRBV5-1 NA 15 TRBJ2-6
CAISESWDRLNQPQHF TGTGCCATCAGTGAGTCGTGGGACAGACTCAATCAGCCCCAGCATTTT TRBD1 TRBV10-3 NA 16 TRBJ1-5
CASSLGLAGPYNEQFF TGTGCCAGCAGCCTTGGACTAGCGGGACCTTACAATGAGCAGTTCTTC TRBD2 TRBV27 NA 16 TRBJ2-1
CASSLAVGRAHDEQFF TGTGCCAGCAGCTTGGCGGTAGGAAGGGCGCACGATGAGCAGTTCTTC NA TRBV5-5 NA 16 TRBJ2-1